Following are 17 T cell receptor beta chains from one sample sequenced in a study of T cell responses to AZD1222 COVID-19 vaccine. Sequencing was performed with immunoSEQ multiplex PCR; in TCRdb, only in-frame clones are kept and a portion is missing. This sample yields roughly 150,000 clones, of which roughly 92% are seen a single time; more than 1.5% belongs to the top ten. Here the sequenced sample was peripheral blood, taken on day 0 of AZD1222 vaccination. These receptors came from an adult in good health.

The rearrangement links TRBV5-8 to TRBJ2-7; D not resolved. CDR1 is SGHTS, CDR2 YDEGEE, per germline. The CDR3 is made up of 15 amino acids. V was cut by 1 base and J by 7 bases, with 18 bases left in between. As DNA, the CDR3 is TGTGCCAGCAGCTTGTCTGGAACAGCGACTGAAGAGCAGTACTTC. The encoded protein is CASSLSGTATEEQYF.

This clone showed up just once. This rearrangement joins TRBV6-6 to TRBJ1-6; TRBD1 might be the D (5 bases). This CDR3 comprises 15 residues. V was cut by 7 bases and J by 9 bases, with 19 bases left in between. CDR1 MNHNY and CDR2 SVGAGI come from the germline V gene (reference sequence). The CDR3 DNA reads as TGTGCCAGCACTCCATTCCAGGGCCGACGTTCACCCCTCCACTTT. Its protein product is CASTPFQGRRSPLHF.

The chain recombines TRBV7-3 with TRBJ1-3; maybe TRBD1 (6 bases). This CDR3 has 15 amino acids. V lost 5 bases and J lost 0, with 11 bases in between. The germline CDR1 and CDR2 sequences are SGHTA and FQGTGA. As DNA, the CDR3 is TGTGCCAGCAGCCCCAACAGGGTCTCTGGAAACACCATATATTTT. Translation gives CASSPNRVSGNTIYF. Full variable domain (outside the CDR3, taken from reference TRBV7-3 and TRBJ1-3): GAGVSQTPSNKVTEKGKYVELRCDPISGHTALYWYRQSLGQGPEFLIYFQGTGAADDSGLPNDRFFAVRPEGSVSTLKIQRTERGDSAVYLCASSPNRVSGNTIYFGEGSWLTVV.

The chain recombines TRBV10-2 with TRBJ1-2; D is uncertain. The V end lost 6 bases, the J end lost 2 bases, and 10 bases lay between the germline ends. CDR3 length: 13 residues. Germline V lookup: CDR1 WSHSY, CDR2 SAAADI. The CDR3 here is CASRTRGNYGYTF. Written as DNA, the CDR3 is TGCGCCAGCAGGACGCGGGGAAACTATGGCTACACCTTC.

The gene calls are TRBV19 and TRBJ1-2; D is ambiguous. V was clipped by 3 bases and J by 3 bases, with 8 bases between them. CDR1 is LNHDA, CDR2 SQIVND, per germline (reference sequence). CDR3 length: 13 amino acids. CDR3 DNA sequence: TGTGCCAGTAGTATTAGGGCAGACTATGGCTACACCTTC. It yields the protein CASSIRADYGYTF.

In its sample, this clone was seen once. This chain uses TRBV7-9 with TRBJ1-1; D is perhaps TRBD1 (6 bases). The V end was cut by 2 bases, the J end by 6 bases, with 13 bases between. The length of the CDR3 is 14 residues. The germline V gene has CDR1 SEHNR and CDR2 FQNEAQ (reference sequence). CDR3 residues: CASSLRGAGAEAFF. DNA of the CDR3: TGTGCCAGCAGCTTAAGGGGGGCTGGCGCTGAAGCTTTCTTT. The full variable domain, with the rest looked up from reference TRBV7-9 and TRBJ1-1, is DTGVSQNPRHKITKRGQNVTFRCDPISEHNRLYWYRQTLGQGPEFLTYFQNEAQLEKSRLLSDRFSAERPKGSFSTLEIQRTEQGDSAMYLCASSLRGAGAEAFFGQGTRLTVV.

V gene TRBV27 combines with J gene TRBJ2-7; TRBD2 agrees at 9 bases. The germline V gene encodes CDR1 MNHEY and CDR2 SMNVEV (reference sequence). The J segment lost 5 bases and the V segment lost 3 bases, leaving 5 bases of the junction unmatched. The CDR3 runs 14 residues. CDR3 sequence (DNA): TGTGCCAGCAGTTTCGCGGGAGGGGTCAACGAGCAGTACTTC. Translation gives CASSFAGGVNEQYF.

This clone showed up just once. In nucleotides, the CDR3 is TGCGCCAGCAGCCAAGTTGGGCCAGACCGACGTACCTCTGGGGCCAACGTCCTGACTTTC. It specifies CASSQVGPDRRTSGANVLTF. This chain joins TRBV4-3 and TRBJ2-6; D gene ambiguous. The CDR3 loop spans 20 amino acids. Germline values: CDR1 LGHNA, CDR2 YSLEER. The V end lost 1 base, the J end lost 0 bases, and 19 bases lay between the germline ends.

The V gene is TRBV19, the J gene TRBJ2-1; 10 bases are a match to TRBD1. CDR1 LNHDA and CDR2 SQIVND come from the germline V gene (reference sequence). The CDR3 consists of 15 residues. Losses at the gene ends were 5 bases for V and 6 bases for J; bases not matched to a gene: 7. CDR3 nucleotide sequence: TGTGCCAGTAGTTCGGGACAGGGGATCGGCAATGAGCAGTTCTTC. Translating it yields CASSSGQGIGNEQFF.

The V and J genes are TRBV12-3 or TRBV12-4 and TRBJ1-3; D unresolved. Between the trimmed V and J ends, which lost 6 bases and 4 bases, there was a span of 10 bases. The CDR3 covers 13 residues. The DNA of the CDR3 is TGTGCCAGCAGCTCGCAGGAAGGAAACACCATATATTTT. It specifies CASSSQEGNTIYF.

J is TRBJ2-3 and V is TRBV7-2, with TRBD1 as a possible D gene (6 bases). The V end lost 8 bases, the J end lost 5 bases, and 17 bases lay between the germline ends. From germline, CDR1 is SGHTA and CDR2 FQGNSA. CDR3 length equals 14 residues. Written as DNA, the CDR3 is TGTGCCAGCGGTTCGGGACAAACTCTAGATACGCAGTATTTT. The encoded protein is CASGSGQTLDTQYF.

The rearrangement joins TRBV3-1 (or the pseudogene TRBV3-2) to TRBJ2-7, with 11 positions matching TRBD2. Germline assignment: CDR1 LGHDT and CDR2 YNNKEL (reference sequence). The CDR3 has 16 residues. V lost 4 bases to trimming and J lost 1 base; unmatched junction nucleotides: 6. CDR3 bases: TGTGCCAGCAGCCCCCTGACTAGCGGGACGTCCTACGAGCAGTACTTC. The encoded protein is CASSPLTSGTSYEQYF.

The chain's CDR3 is CASSPLSGANVLTF. Here the CDR3 DNA reads TGTGCCAGCAGCCCCCTCTCTGGGGCCAACGTCCTGACTTTC. V gene TRBV9 combines with J gene TRBJ2-6; D remains ambiguous. Germline V gives CDR1 SGDLS, CDR2 YYNGEE. The germline V and J ends were trimmed by 4 bases and 0 bases, with 5 bases remaining between them. The CDR3 has 14 amino acids.

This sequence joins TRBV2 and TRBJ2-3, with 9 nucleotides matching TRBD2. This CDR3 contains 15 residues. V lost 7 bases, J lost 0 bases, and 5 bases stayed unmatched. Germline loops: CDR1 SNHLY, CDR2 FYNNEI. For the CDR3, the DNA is TGTGCCAGCATGAGACTAGCGGATAGCACAGATACGCAGTATTTT. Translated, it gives CASMRLADSTDTQYF.

CDR3 nucleotide sequence: TGCAGCGCCCTAATGGGAAGAGATGGCTACACCTTC. This codes for CSALMGRDGYTF. This chain uses TRBV29-1 with TRBJ1-2; D is unclear. Germline assignment: CDR1 SQVTM and CDR2 ANQGSEA. The CDR3 loop spans 12 amino acids. The V gene lost 7 bases and the J gene lost 6 bases, with 15 bases spanning the gap.

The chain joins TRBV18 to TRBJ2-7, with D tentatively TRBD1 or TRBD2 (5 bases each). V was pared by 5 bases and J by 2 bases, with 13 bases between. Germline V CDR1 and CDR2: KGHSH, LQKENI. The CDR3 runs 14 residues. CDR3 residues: CASSSNRGAYEQYF. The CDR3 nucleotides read TGTGCCAGCTCATCTAACCGAGGGGCCTACGAGCAGTACTTC.

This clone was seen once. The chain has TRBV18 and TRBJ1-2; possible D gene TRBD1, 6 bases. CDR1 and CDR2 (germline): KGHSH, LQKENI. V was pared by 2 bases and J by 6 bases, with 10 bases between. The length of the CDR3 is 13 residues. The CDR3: CASSPGAGDGYTF. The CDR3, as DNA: TGTGCCAGCTCACCAGGGGCAGGGGATGGCTACACCTTC.